Below are 25 T cell receptor beta chains sequenced from a single sample in a study of blood T cells in healthy people across ages (dated by TCRdb to the mid-2010s). Libraries were built with 5' RACE. The second PCR ran for about 6 to 12 cycles and used a J-beta primer mix along with a sample-barcoded 5' primer. The public reads were reanalyzed by TCRdb: fastp trimming at Q25, MiXCR alignment, in-frame beta chains only. Each CDR3 protein gets just one entry, which takes the most common genes and DNA from the rows behind it. This sample gives roughly 1.9 million distinct CDR3 sequences in total; around 40% of them show up just once. The top ten hold 23% of the sample. The sample consisted of blood. The receptors here all came from a human donor in good health.

Points on this clonotype: A read error may produce the germline difference seen at one junction end. The chain uses TRBV20-1 and TRBJ1-6, with 7 nucleotides matching TRBD1. The CDR3 length is 18 residues. Per germline, CDR1 DFQATT and CDR2 SNEGSKA (reference sequence). The CDR3 coding sequence is TGCAGTGCTAGAGATGCCCGATCCGACTACAGGGGCGATTCACCCCTTCACTTT. It yields the protein CSARDARSDYRGDSPLHF.

This clonotype showed up just a few times. The V gene is TRBV6-5, the J gene TRBJ2-3; the D gene could be TRBD1 or TRBD2 (5 bases each). Germline loops: CDR1 MNHEY, CDR2 SVGAGI. Deletions cut 4 bases from V and 3 bases from J, with 11 bases between. This CDR3 is built from 14 residues. CDR3 region: CASSFQGETDTQYF. DNA for the CDR3: TGTGCCAGCAGTTTCCAGGGAGAGACAGATACGCAGTATTTT.

The genes are TRBV29-1 and TRBJ1-5, with 9 bases aligning to TRBD1. Germline V gene data show CDR1 as SQVTM and CDR2 as ANQGSEA. The CDR3 runs to 14 residues. J gave up 7 bases and V 4 bases, and 8 bases lay outside the gene matches. Written as DNA, the CDR3 is TGCAGCGTTGCGACAGGGGGGATCTCCCAGCCCCAGCATTTT. Translation: CSVATGGISQPQHF. Based on the CDR3 plus reference TRBV29-1 and TRBJ1-5, the full variable domain is SAVISQKPSRDICQRGTSLTIQCQVDSQVTMMFWYRQQPGQSLTLIATANQGSEATYESGFVIDKFPISRPNLTFSTLTVSNMSPEDSSIYLCSVATGGISQPQHFGDGTRLSIL.

This rearrangement joins TRBV6-2 or TRBV6-3 to TRBJ2-7; D gene uncertain. Germline V gene sequence: CDR1 MNHEY, CDR2 SVGEGT. V was clipped by 6 bases and J by 6 bases, with 9 bases between them. The CDR3 is 11 residues long. DNA of the CDR3: TGTGCCAGCAGGGAACCTGGCGAGCAGTACTTC. This gives the protein CASREPGEQYF.

The chain has TRBV28 and TRBJ2-4, with D perhaps TRBD1 (6 bases). Looked up from germline, CDR1 is MDHEN and CDR2 is SYDVKM. Trimming cost V 4 bases and J 13 bases, with 17 bases left between them. The length of the CDR3 is 13 residues. The CDR3 here is CASSSGDPYEQYF. In DNA, the CDR3 is TGTGCCAGCAGTTCAGGGGACCCCTATGAGCAGTACTTC.

The chain employs TRBV28 and TRBJ1-5; 7 nucleotides align to TRBD1. This CDR3 spans 16 amino acids. Looked up from germline, CDR1 is MDHEN and CDR2 is SYDVKM. V dropped 5 bases and J dropped 9; count of bases not matched to a gene: 16. CDR3 nucleotides: TGTGCCAGCAGTCTACCCGGGACAGCCTTTCAATGGCCCCAGCATTTT. Protein: CASSLPGTAFQWPQHF.

To note about this clonotype: A single base separates this from a much larger clone, so it may be a read error. The V and J genes are TRBV15 and TRBJ2-5; D ambiguous. Germline V gene data show CDR1 as LNHNV and CDR2 as YYDKDF (reference sequence). CDR3 length: 13 amino acids. Written as DNA, the CDR3 is TGTGCCACCAGCAGAGTGGCCGGAGAGGCCCAGTACTTC. Its protein is CATSRVAGEAQYF.

V is TRBV7-6 and J is TRBJ1-5; 8 bases map to TRBD1. CDR1 SGHVS and CDR2 FNYEAQ come from the germline V gene. V was clipped by 4 bases and J by 7 bases; unmatched bases: 6. CDR3 length: 14 amino acids. The DNA for the CDR3 is TGTGCCAGCAGCTCGGACAGGGAGGAACAGCCCCAGCATTTT. Its protein product is CASSSDREEQPQHF.

As to this clonotype: The germline gene is not matched at one end of the junction; a read error may be the cause. The chain recombines TRBV27 with TRBJ1-6; D is perhaps TRBD1 (5 bases). The CDR3 spans 15 residues. Germline V gives CDR1 MNHEY, CDR2 SMNVEV (reference sequence). The CDR3 bases are TGTACCAGCAGTCGGACGGGACGGATCAATTCACCCCTCCACTTT. Its translation is CTSSRTGRINSPLHF.

In the case of this clonotype: Just one base apart from a much larger clone, this may be a read error. The chain carries TRBV4-3 and TRBJ1-2, with unresolved D. Trimming took 0 bases from V and 4 from J, leaving 9 bases between them. Germline V gene lookup returns CDR1 LGHNA and CDR2 YSLEER. This CDR3 is 14 amino acids long. The CDR3 loop reads CASSQDRATYGYTF. The CDR3 nucleotides read TGCGCCAGCAGCCAAGACCGGGCTACCTATGGCTACACCTTC.

With regard to this clonotype: At one end the junction does not follow the germline gene, possibly because of a read error. This chain joins TRBV6-5 and TRBJ2-5; 11 bases agree with TRBD2. Germline CDR1 MNHEY, CDR2 SVGAGI. The CDR3 is made up of 17 amino acids. CDR3 DNA: TGTGCCCGCAGTTACTCGTGGGTAGCGGGGGGGCTGGAGACCCAGTACTTC. Protein sequence: CARSYSWVAGGLETQYF.

This clonotype was counted many times. This sequence joins TRBV10-3 and TRBJ2-3; either TRBD1 or TRBD2 may fit D (5 bases each). This CDR3 region has 12 residues. V lost 6 bases to trimming and J lost 8 bases, with 12 bases between them. Germline assignment: CDR1 ENHRY and CDR2 SYGVKD. The CDR3 here is CAIRDVGGTQYF. CDR3 nucleotides: TGTGCCATCAGAGACGTTGGGGGTACGCAGTATTTT.

This chain joins TRBV12-3 or TRBV12-4 and TRBJ2-3, with 7 bases that match TRBD2. There are 14 residues in the CDR3. The trim removed 6 bases at V and 8 bases at J, leaving 11 bases unmatched. This chain's CDR3 is CASSHGGNLGTQYF. CDR3 bases: TGTGCCAGCAGCCACGGGGGGAACTTGGGTACGCAGTATTTT.

The sample holds a few counts of this clonotype. The CDR3 loop is CASSQPQGVGGSPLHF. The CDR3 DNA reads as TGTGCCAGCAGCCAACCTCAGGGGGTAGGAGGTTCACCCCTCCACTTT. The rearrangement links TRBV4-2 to TRBJ1-6; 7 bases are a match to TRBD1. J gave up 9 bases and V 2 bases, and 10 bases lay outside the gene matches. Germline V lookup: CDR1 LGHNA, CDR2 YNFKEQ. The CDR3 has 16 amino acids.

This clonotype came up many times. The CDR3 loop reads CASSLAPGMNTEAFF. CDR3 DNA: TGTGCCAGCAGCTTAGCTCCAGGGATGAACACTGAAGCTTTCTTT. This chain links TRBV7-2 with TRBJ1-1, with D perhaps matching TRBD1 (5 bases). The CDR3 consists of 15 residues. Germline V gene lookup returns CDR1 SGHTA and CDR2 FQGNSA. Trimming took 0 bases from V and 0 from J, leaving 8 bases between them.

V gene TRBV6-5 combines with J gene TRBJ1-4; 7 bases align to TRBD1. The CDR3 consists of 16 residues. The V gene end was trimmed by 5 bases and the J gene end by 5 bases; junction bases not matched to a gene: 11. CDR1 and CDR2 (germline): MNHEY, SVGAGI. The CDR3: CASSPRTGTENEKLFF. In DNA, the CDR3 is TGTGCCAGCAGTCCCCGGACCGGGACAGAGAATGAAAAACTGTTTTTT.

This clonotype was recorded only once. A junction end diverges from the germline sequence, so it may reflect a read error. This chain uses TRBV20-1 with TRBJ1-1; D uncertain. Germline V CDR1 and CDR2: DFQATT, SNEGSKA (reference sequence). The CDR3 runs to 12 residues. The CDR3 sequence: CNAWKTGTEAFF. The CDR3 DNA is TGCAATGCTTGGAAAACGGGGACTGAAGCTTTCTTT.

The chain carries TRBV29-1 and TRBJ1-1; tentatively, D is TRBD1 (5 bases). The CDR3 covers 13 residues. Germline V gene lookup returns CDR1 SQVTM and CDR2 ANQGSEA. V was clipped by 1 base and J by 3 bases, with 9 bases between them. CDR3 in amino acids: CSVEVGGDTEAFF. DNA for the CDR3: TGCAGCGTTGAAGTTGGGGGTGACACTGAAGCTTTCTTT.

This chain uses TRBV24-1 with TRBJ1-2; 9 bases agree with TRBD1. The CDR3 loop spans 15 amino acids. Trimming at V came to 4 bases and at J to 5 bases, leaving 7 bases not matched to a gene. Germline CDR1 reads KGHDR; CDR2 reads SFDVKD. CDR3 loop: CATSETGGAEYGYTF. CDR3 DNA: TGTGCCACCAGTGAAACAGGGGGCGCTGAATATGGCTACACCTTC.

This sequence joins TRBV4-3 and TRBJ2-1, with 9 bases identical to TRBD2. CDR3 length: 17 residues. With V trimmed by 4 bases and J by 5 bases, 12 bases remained unmatched. CDR1 is LGHNA, CDR2 YSLEER, per germline. CDR3 amino acids: CASSREIAGELNNEQFF. The CDR3 coding sequence is TGCGCCAGCAGCCGGGAAATAGCGGGGGAGTTAAACAATGAGCAGTTCTTC.

On this clonotype: Compared with germline, one end of the junction differs, possibly owing to a read error. The chain combines TRBV12-3 or TRBV12-4 with TRBJ2-1; possible D gene TRBD1, 6 bases. The CDR3 is 15 residues long. The CDR3, as DNA: TGTACCAGCAGCTCCGAGGGACAAGGGTTCAATGAGCAGTTCTTC. It codes for CTSSSEGQGFNEQFF.

The rearrangement joins TRBV29-1 to TRBJ2-5, with TRBD1 identical over 9 bases. The CDR3 is made up of 18 amino acids. Per germline, CDR1 SQVTM and CDR2 ANQGSEA. The trim removed 2 bases at V and 1 base at J, leaving 14 bases unmatched. CDR3 region: CSVESRGGDRVVQETQYF. The CDR3 coding sequence is TGCAGCGTTGAAAGCAGGGGGGGGGACAGGGTAGTCCAAGAGACCCAGTACTTC.

As for this clonotype: One end of the junction does not line up with germline, which may come from a read error. The V gene is TRBV6-2 or TRBV6-3, the J gene TRBJ2-7; D remains ambiguous. The length of the CDR3 is 15 residues. Germline V gene lookup returns CDR1 MNHEY and CDR2 SVGEGT. The CDR3 nucleotides are TGTGCCGGCAGTTATCTCGGGCAGGCCCATCACGAGCAGTACTTC. Amino acid sequence: CAGSYLGQAHHEQYF.

This chain connects TRBV9 to TRBJ2-1; TRBD1 aligns across 9 bases. Looked up from germline, CDR1 is SGDLS and CDR2 is YYNGEE. Germline trimming cut 2 bases from V and 8 bases from J; bases unmatched to any gene: 8. The CDR3 is made up of 15 amino acids. CDR3 amino acids: CASSVRTGANDEQFF. In DNA, the CDR3 is TGTGCCAGCAGCGTCCGGACAGGGGCTAACGATGAGCAGTTCTTC.

This clonotype has more than one count but fewer than ten. The chain recombines TRBV14 with TRBJ2-1, with D possibly being TRBD1 (5 bases). V was clipped by 0 bases and J by 10 bases, with 13 bases between them. The CDR3 runs to 14 residues. Germline V gene data show CDR1 as SGHDN and CDR2 as FVKESK. CDR3 loop: CASSQDLARGEQFF. The CDR3 nucleotides are TGTGCCAGCAGCCAAGATCTGGCTAGGGGAGAGCAGTTCTTC.